The 31 T cell receptor beta chains below all came from one sample that was sequenced in a study of blood T cell repertoires in COVID-19. The assay was immunoSEQ multiplex PCR, and TCRdb's table has in-frame clones only and misses some. The sample consists of roughly 80,000 clones, 88% of them appearing once. Sequencing was performed on peripheral blood. The receptors derive from a woman older than 75 with acute or convalescent COVID-19.

The rearrangement joins TRBV19 to TRBJ2-3, with TRBD2 identical over 15 bases. CDR1 is LNHDA, CDR2 SQIVND, per germline (reference sequence). J lost 7 bases, V lost 2 bases, and 7 bases had no gene match. The CDR3 is made up of 17 amino acids. CDR3 residues: CASSITGTSGGTNTQYF. The CDR3 region has the DNA TGTGCCAGTAGTATAACCGGGACTAGCGGGGGGACAAATACGCAGTATTTT. The full variable domain, with the rest looked up from reference TRBV19 and TRBJ2-3, is DGGITQSPKYLFRKEGQNVTLSCEQNLNHDAMYWYRQDPGQGLRLIYYSQIVNDFQKGDIAEGYSVSREKKESFPLTVTSAQKNPTAFYLCASSITGTSGGTNTQYFGPGTRLTVL.

V usage is TRBV4-2 and J usage is TRBJ2-2; 8 positions agree with TRBD1. Germline V gene sequence: CDR1 LGHNA, CDR2 YNFKEQ. This CDR3 spans 17 amino acids. V dropped 0 bases and J dropped 2; count of bases not matched to a gene: 5. The CDR3, as DNA: TGTGCCAGCAGCCAAGATCCCAGGGGGCTAAACACCGGGGAGCTGTTTTTT. It codes for CASSQDPRGLNTGELFF.

The rearrangement uses TRBV10-3 and TRBJ1-5; no reliable D call. This CDR3 is 14 amino acids long. With 3 bases removed from V and 6 bases from J, the gap between germline ends came to 12 bases. Germline loops: CDR1 ENHRY, CDR2 SYGVKD. The CDR3 is CAISEGLSGQPQHF. The CDR3 DNA follows: TGTGCCATCAGTGAAGGATTAAGCGGTCAGCCCCAGCATTTT.

This chain's CDR3 is CASSQENPTAGELFF. Written as DNA, the CDR3 is TGCGCCAGCAGCCAAGAGAATCCGACAGCCGGGGAGCTGTTTTTT. This chain joins TRBV4-1 and TRBJ2-2, with D maybe TRBD1 (5 bases). CDR1 is MGHRA and CDR2 is YSYEKL in the germline V gene. CDR3 size: 15 residues. V gave up 0 bases and J gave up 6 bases, with 11 bases separating them.

The rearrangement uses TRBV15 and TRBJ1-6, with no clear D. Germline assignment: CDR1 LNHNV and CDR2 YYDKDF (reference sequence). Trimming pared 0 bases from V and 9 bases from J, leaving 6 bases between. The CDR3 is 13 amino acids. CDR3: CATSRENLSPLHF. The CDR3 coding sequence is TGTGCCACCAGCAGAGAAAATCTTTCACCCCTCCACTTT.

This rearrangement joins TRBV6-1 to TRBJ1-5; D possibly corresponds to TRBD1 (6 bases). The germline V gene encodes CDR1 MNHNS and CDR2 SASEGT. The CDR3 runs 14 residues. The ends were cut back, 9 bases at V and 2 bases at J, with 14 bases in the middle. The CDR3: CASRGGDGNQPQHF. CDR3 nucleotides: TGTGCCAGTAGGGGGGGGGACGGCAATCAGCCCCAGCATTTT.

V gene TRBV2 combines with J gene TRBJ1-4, with TRBD1 matching over 8 bases. Germline CDR1 and CDR2: SNHLY and FYNNEI. V gave up 8 bases and J gave up 7 bases; unmatched junction bases: 6. The CDR3 has 13 amino acids. The CDR3 region is CASQQGGSEKLFF. CDR3 sequence (DNA): TGTGCCAGCCAACAGGGGGGGAGTGAAAAACTGTTTTTT.

The chain links TRBV7-2 to TRBJ1-3, with D uncertain. The CDR3 is 12 residues long. Trimming removed 9 bases from V and 3 bases from J, with 9 bases in between. Germline-derived CDR1 and CDR2 are SGHTA and FQGNSA. CDR3 sequence: CASTSNGNTIYF. The CDR3 nucleotides are TGTGCCAGTACCTCTAATGGAAACACCATATATTTT. Together with reference TRBV7-2 and TRBJ1-3, the CDR3 gives the full variable domain: GAGVSQSPSNKVTEKGKDVELRCDPISGHTALYWYRQSLGQGLEFLIYFQGNSAPDKSGLPSDRFSAERTGGSVSTLTIQRTQQEDSAVYLCASTSNGNTIYFGEGSWLTVV.

The chain carries TRBV19 and TRBJ2-1; D is possibly TRBD1 (5 bases). CDR1 and CDR2 from the germline V gene are LNHDA and SQIVND (reference sequence). Trimming removed 3 bases at V and 4 bases at J, with 16 bases between. This CDR3 region has 16 residues. CDR3 DNA: TGTGCCAGTAGTATGGGGCTCCTGTCCCTGTACAATGAGCAGTTCTTC. It translates to CASSMGLLSLYNEQFF.

About this clone itself: The sample carries other DNA sequences with the same CDR3. The V gene is TRBV18, the J gene TRBJ2-5; 7 nucleotides agree with TRBD1. Germline values: CDR1 KGHSH, CDR2 LQKENI. V lost 3 bases, J lost 3 bases, and 1 base stayed unmatched. The CDR3 contains 13 residues. CDR3 coding DNA: TGTGCCAGCTCACCCGGGACAGAAGAGACCCAGTACTTC. Residues: CASSPGTEETQYF.

This clone was seen only once. The chain carries TRBV5-8 and TRBJ1-1; D may be TRBD1 (6 bases). CDR3 size: 13 residues. V was trimmed by 1 base and J by 8 bases, leaving 12 bases between them. Looked up from germline, CDR1 is SGHTS and CDR2 is YDEGEE. CDR3: CASSLRGGTEAFF. DNA for the CDR3: TGTGCCAGCAGCTTGCGGGGGGGGACAGAAGCTTTCTTT.

This rearrangement joins TRBV3-1 (or the pseudogene TRBV3-2) to TRBJ2-1, with 9 bases identical to TRBD2. Trimming cost V 2 bases and J 9 bases; bases outside gene matches: 8. CDR3 length equals 15 residues. Germline CDR1 is LGHDT and CDR2 is YNNKEL (reference sequence). The CDR3 DNA reads TGTGCCAGCAGCCAACCCCAGGGACTAGCTGGTGAGCAGTTCTTC. It is translated as CASSQPQGLAGEQFF.

The genes are TRBV5-1 and TRBJ2-1; 10 bases are a match to TRBD1. The CDR3 runs 14 residues. Germline loops: CDR1 SGHRS, CDR2 YFSETQ. V lost 2 bases to trimming and J lost 7 bases; unmatched junction nucleotides: 3. The CDR3 region has the DNA TGCGCCAGCAGCTTCGAGGACAGGGGGAATGAGCAGTTCTTC. As protein: CASSFEDRGNEQFF.

This chain uses TRBV5-1 with TRBJ2-2, with 7 bases aligning to TRBD2. Germline CDR1 SGHRS, CDR2 YFSETQ. V was pared by 4 bases and J by 0 bases, with 6 bases of the junction left unmatched. The CDR3 has 16 residues. The CDR3 region is CASSGWAGANTGELFF. The CDR3, as DNA: TGCGCCAGCAGCGGCTGGGCGGGAGCGAACACCGGGGAGCTGTTTTTT.

The V call is TRBV5-4, the J call TRBJ1-1; 11 bases map to TRBD1. The V and J ends lost 6 bases and 6 bases, in that order; junction bases with no gene match: 4. Per the germline V gene, CDR1 is SGHNT and CDR2 is YYREEE (reference sequence). This CDR3 is 13 amino acids long. CDR3 bases: TGTGCCAGCAACGCGGACAGGGGGCCTGAAGCTTTCTTT. Its protein is CASNADRGPEAFF.

The V call is TRBV11-2, the J call TRBJ1-2; 10 bases fit TRBD1. The V segment lost 5 bases and the J segment 3 bases; nucleotides outside the gene matches: 6. This CDR3 is built from 15 residues. Per the germline V gene, CDR1 is SGHAT and CDR2 is FQNNGV. The CDR3 DNA reads as TGTGCCAGCAGCAGCCTGACAGGGGGCTACTATGGCTACACCTTC. Translated, it gives CASSSLTGGYYGYTF.

The chain combines TRBV7-3 with TRBJ2-1; 10 bases are shared with TRBD2. The length of the CDR3 is 16 residues. Germline CDR1 SGHTA, CDR2 FQGTGA. V lost 1 base, J lost 4 bases, and 4 bases stayed unmatched. In DNA form, the CDR3 reads TGTGCCAGCAGCTTAAAGGGTAGCGGGGGGTACAATGAGCAGTTCTTC. Protein product: CASSLKGSGGYNEQFF.

J is TRBJ2-2 and V is TRBV19; 10 positions match TRBD1. The CDR3 is 15 residues long. The V segment lost 6 bases and the J segment 4 bases; nucleotides outside the gene matches: 5. Germline CDR1 is LNHDA and CDR2 is SQIVND (reference sequence). CDR3 protein: CASSSGQGSTGELFF. The CDR3 nucleotides read TGTGCCAGTAGCTCGGGACAGGGGAGCACCGGGGAGCTGTTTTTT.

This clone has a single count. The chain uses TRBV9 and TRBJ2-7, with D unresolved. The CDR3 runs to 14 residues. V lost 0 bases to trimming and J lost 11 bases, with 18 bases between them. Looked up from germline, CDR1 is SGDLS and CDR2 is YYNGEE. The CDR3 region has the DNA TGTGCCAGCAGCGTAGATGACACCCCCGTGCAGAAGTACTTC. This codes for CASSVDDTPVQKYF.

The genes are TRBV7-2 and TRBJ1-2; D might be TRBD1 (5 bases). The CDR3 is made up of 15 amino acids. Between the trimmed V and J ends, which lost 5 bases and 5 bases, there was a span of 18 bases. Germline-derived CDR1 and CDR2 are SGHTA and FQGNSA. The CDR3, as DNA: TGTGCCAGCAGCCCAACGCCGGGGGGTACTTATGGCTACACCTTC. It specifies CASSPTPGGTYGYTF.

V is TRBV6-5 and J is TRBJ1-1; perhaps TRBD1 as D (5 bases). V was clipped by 0 bases and J by 4 bases, with 12 bases between them. The CDR3 consists of 15 residues. In germline, CDR1 is MNHEY, CDR2 SVGAGI. CDR3 sequence (DNA): TGTGCCAGCAGTTACTCCAACCTTCAGGGCACTGAAGCTTTCTTT. The encoded protein is CASSYSNLQGTEAFF.

V is TRBV18 and J is TRBJ1-1; 8 bases map to TRBD1. This CDR3 comprises 14 residues. Per germline, CDR1 KGHSH and CDR2 LQKENI. The V gene end was trimmed by 6 bases and the J gene end by 5 bases; junction bases not matched to a gene: 8. CDR3 protein: CASSLQGGETEAFF. The CDR3 DNA is TGTGCCAGCTCTCTACAGGGGGGAGAGACTGAAGCTTTCTTT.

V gene TRBV6-2 or TRBV6-3 combines with J gene TRBJ2-5, with D unresolved. The V gene lost 2 bases and the J gene lost 5 bases, with 9 bases spanning the gap. The CDR3 is made up of 13 amino acids. Germline V CDR1 and CDR2: MNHEY, SVGEGT. The CDR3 protein is CASSYVYGETQYF. CDR3 bases: TGTGCCAGCAGTTACGTTTACGGGGAGACCCAGTACTTC.

The chain is built from TRBV19 and TRBJ2-3; 8 bases fit TRBD1. The CDR3 runs 17 residues. Losses at the gene ends were 6 bases for V and 5 bases for J; bases not matched to a gene: 16. From germline, CDR1 is LNHDA and CDR2 SQIVND (reference sequence). As DNA, the CDR3 is TGTGCCAGTAGCACACACGGATCGACAGGGGTACGAGATACGCAGTATTTT. It codes for CASSTHGSTGVRDTQYF.

The CDR3 nucleotides read TGTGCCAGCAGCGTAGGGCAGGGGCGAGAAAAACTGTTTTTT. Translating gives CASSVGQGREKLFF. This chain uses TRBV9 with TRBJ1-4, with a tentative D call TRBD1 (6 bases). Germline V gene data show CDR1 as SGDLS and CDR2 as YYNGEE. Trimming shortened V by 0 bases and J by 8 bases, and 11 bases separated the two germline ends. CDR3 size: 14 residues.

V is TRBV5-1 and J is TRBJ2-7, with 11 bases fitting TRBD1. The CDR3 sequence is 14 residues long. Trimming removed 4 bases from V and 6 bases from J; junction bases left unmatched: 6. In germline, CDR1 is SGHRS, CDR2 YFSETQ. The CDR3 coding sequence is TGCGCCAGCAGCCAAGGACAGGGGGCAGGCGAGCAGTACTTC. Amino acids: CASSQGQGAGEQYF.

This clone was observed once. This chain links TRBV15 with TRBJ1-3; D is unclear. CDR3 size: 16 residues. V lost 0 bases, J lost 0 bases, and 9 bases lay in between. CDR1 is LNHNV, CDR2 YYDKDF, per germline (reference sequence). The CDR3 bases are TGTGCCACCAGCAGAGATTTGCAGATCTCTGGAAACACCATATATTTT. This sequence encodes CATSRDLQISGNTIYF.

Only one count was recorded for this clone. The rearrangement uses TRBV10-3 and TRBJ2-7, with 9 positions matching TRBD1. Trimming took 4 bases from V and 2 from J; bases not matched to a gene: 9. This CDR3 has 16 amino acids. CDR1 and CDR2 from the germline V gene are ENHRY and SYGVKD. The CDR3, as DNA: TGTGCCATCAGTGGTTCTGGACAGGGGCTCGCCTACGAGCAGTACTTC. Residues: CAISGSGQGLAYEQYF.

V gene TRBV7-3 combines with J gene TRBJ2-7; TRBD2 agrees at 10 bases. This CDR3 is built from 16 residues. Trimming removed 2 bases from V and 2 bases from J; junction bases left unmatched: 6. Germline V CDR1 and CDR2: SGHTA, FQGTGA. This CDR3 reads CASSLEGTSVAYEQYF. As DNA, the CDR3 is TGTGCCAGCAGCTTAGAGGGGACTAGCGTAGCCTACGAGCAGTACTTC.

This sequence joins TRBV7-8 and TRBJ1-3; tentatively, D is TRBD1 (5 bases). V was trimmed by 4 bases and J by 2 bases, leaving 9 bases between them. This CDR3 is 14 amino acids long. The germline CDR1 and CDR2 sequences are SGHVS and FQNEAQ. CDR3 DNA: TGTGCCAGCAGCTCCTTGACAGCTGGAAACACCATATATTTT. Amino acid sequence: CASSSLTAGNTIYF.

This clone was seen only once. The genes are TRBV6-6 and TRBJ2-7; tentative D call: TRBD1 (6 bases). CDR1 MNHNY and CDR2 SVGAGI come from the germline V gene (reference sequence). V shed 4 bases and J shed 0 bases, with 10 bases lying between them. The CDR3 totals 14 residues. CDR3 coding DNA: TGTGCCAGCAGTTCACAGGGCTTCTCCTACGAGCAGTACTTC. Translation gives CASSSQGFSYEQYF.